These 30 T cell receptor beta chains came from one sample sequenced in a study of T cell changes during pregnancy in multiple sclerosis. The protocol was immunoSEQ multiplex PCR, while the TCRdb copy is restricted to in-frame clones and leaves out a portion. The sample lists over 40,000 clones, approximately 91% occurring once. The specimen comprised CD4+ T cells from peripheral blood mononuclear cells, sampled in the second trimester of pregnancy. Receptor source: a female donor with multiple sclerosis, enrolled in a pregnancy study.

V usage is TRBV7-6 and J usage is TRBJ2-3; TRBD2 matches 7 bases. The trim removed 3 bases at V and 2 bases at J, leaving 11 bases unmatched. This CDR3 region has 17 residues. Germline V gives CDR1 SGHVS, CDR2 FNYEAQ. CDR3 residues: CASSLAGSAGDTDTQYF. CDR3 bases: TGTGCCAGCAGCTTGGCGGGGTCGGCGGGGGACACAGATACGCAGTATTTT.

The J gene is TRBJ2-3, the V gene TRBV5-4; 7 bases map to TRBD2. The CDR3 loop spans 16 amino acids. Germline trimming cut 0 bases from V and 0 bases from J; bases unmatched to any gene: 4. CDR1 and CDR2 from the germline V gene are SGHNT and YYREEE (reference sequence). CDR3 amino acids: CASSLAGLTSTDTQYF. CDR3 bases: TGTGCCAGCAGCTTGGCGGGACTAACTAGCACAGATACGCAGTATTTT.

In DNA form, the CDR3 reads TGTGCCAGCAGTGCCGCCGGGACAGGGGAAAAACTGTTTTTT. Translating it yields CASSAAGTGEKLFF. The chain joins TRBV27 to TRBJ1-4; TRBD1 matches at 9 bases. Germline loops: CDR1 MNHEY, CDR2 SMNVEV (reference sequence). This CDR3 region has 14 residues. The junction had 6 bases not matched to a gene; V was cut back by 5 bases and J by 8 bases.

The chain has TRBV4-1 and TRBJ2-7; no clear D. V was pared by 0 bases and J by 1 base, with 7 bases between. The germline CDR1 and CDR2 sequences are MGHRA and YSYEKL. CDR3 length equals 14 residues. As DNA, the CDR3 is TGCGCCAGCAGCCAAGAATACAGTTCCTACGAGCAGTACTTC. It encodes CASSQEYSSYEQYF.

The rearrangement links TRBV2 to TRBJ1-2, with D possibly being TRBD1 (5 bases). V lost 6 bases to trimming and J lost 5 bases, with 19 bases between them. The CDR3 extends over 15 amino acids. Per the germline V gene, CDR1 is SNHLY and CDR2 is FYNNEI. CDR3 amino acids: CASRIRQFSFYGYTF. The CDR3 DNA sequence: TGTGCCAGCAGAATTCGACAGTTTTCGTTTTATGGCTACACCTTC.

The rearrangement uses TRBV6-5 and TRBJ2-7; TRBD1 matches 8 bases. Trimming removed 6 bases from V and 4 bases from J; junction bases left unmatched: 8. Per the germline V gene, CDR1 is MNHEY and CDR2 is SVGAGI. There are 14 residues in the CDR3. CDR3 sequence reads: CASRPGQAHYEQYF. The CDR3 coding sequence is TGTGCCAGCAGACCGGGACAGGCCCATTACGAGCAGTACTTC.

This chain uses TRBV6-5 with TRBJ2-7; maybe TRBD2 (6 bases). CDR1 and CDR2 (germline): MNHEY, SVGAGI. The V and J ends lost 9 bases and 2 bases respectively, with 20 bases between them. The CDR3 has 15 residues. The CDR3 region has the DNA TGTGCCAGTTGTCCCTCCGGGGGACGGACCTACGAGCAGTACTTC. It translates to CASCPSGGRTYEQYF.

CDR3 nucleotides: TGTGCCAGCAGTGGACAAGGGACAGGTCGCCGGAAAGATACGCAGTATTTT. Translated: CASSGQGTGRRKDTQYF. The V gene is TRBV6-1, the J gene TRBJ2-3, with 8 bases aligning to TRBD1. The V gene end was trimmed by 4 bases and the J gene end by 5 bases; junction bases not matched to a gene: 14. This CDR3 spans 17 amino acids. Germline V gene data show CDR1 as MNHNS and CDR2 as SASEGT.

This clone was counted between two and nine times. The chain uses TRBV25-1 and TRBJ1-1; 7 bases fit TRBD1. Germline CDR1 and CDR2: MGHDK and SYGVNS. The CDR3 is 13 residues long. V lost 4 bases, J lost 4 bases, and 3 bases stayed unmatched. For the CDR3, the DNA is TGTGCCAGCAGTGTACAGGGGAGCACTGAAGCTTTCTTT. Translated, it gives CASSVQGSTEAFF.

The CDR3 DNA follows: TGTGCCAGCAGTGGGAGATCGAACACCGGGGAGCTGTTTTTT. Protein: CASSGRSNTGELFF. This chain joins TRBV28 and TRBJ2-2; TRBD2 might be the D (5 bases). In germline, CDR1 is MDHEN, CDR2 SYDVKM. The CDR3 is 14 residues long. Trimming cost V 5 bases and J 0 bases, with 7 bases left between them.

V is TRBV2 and J is TRBJ2-7, with D uncertain. Germline V lookup: CDR1 SNHLY, CDR2 FYNNEI. There are 12 residues in the CDR3. Trimming removed 0 bases at V and 4 bases at J, with 4 bases between. The CDR3, as DNA: TGTGCCAGCAGTGAAGCCGGGTACGAGCAGTACTTC. Residues: CASSEAGYEQYF.

The chain carries TRBV14 and TRBJ2-3; no clear D. This CDR3 has 17 residues. In germline, CDR1 is SGHDN, CDR2 FVKESK. Trimming took 1 base from V and 4 from J, leaving 18 bases between them. CDR3 in amino acids: CASSQASRSSFPDTQYF. Written as DNA, the CDR3 is TGTGCCAGCAGCCAAGCGTCGAGGTCGTCCTTCCCAGATACGCAGTATTTT.

V and J are TRBV12-5 and TRBJ2-3; D is possibly TRBD1 (6 bases). The germline V gene encodes CDR1 LGHNT and CDR2 FRNRAP. This CDR3 comprises 18 residues. The V end lost 4 bases, the J end lost 2 bases, and 22 bases lay between the germline ends. The CDR3 region has the DNA TGTGCTAGTGGTTCTCCAAGTATGGACAGAGGAAACACAGATACGCAGTATTTT. It is translated as CASGSPSMDRGNTDTQYF.

V usage is TRBV7-2 and J usage is TRBJ2-3; a possible D gene is TRBD2 (6 bases). V was shortened by 6 bases and J by 0 bases, with 16 bases between the two germline ends. The CDR3 has 16 amino acids. In germline, CDR1 is SGHTA, CDR2 FQGNSA. The CDR3 here is CASRSDWGVSTDTQYF. CDR3 DNA: TGTGCCAGCAGGTCGGACTGGGGGGTTAGCACAGATACGCAGTATTTT.

The chain uses TRBV19 and TRBJ1-1; TRBD1 agrees at 7 bases. The CDR3 is 13 residues long. Germline lookup yields CDR1 LNHDA and CDR2 SQIVND (reference sequence). The V and J ends lost 6 bases and 3 bases, in that order; junction bases with no gene match: 4. CDR3 residues: CASRDRRDTEAFF. CDR3 DNA: TGTGCCAGTAGGGACAGGAGAGACACTGAAGCTTTCTTT.

The chain employs TRBV7-9 and TRBJ1-1, with a possible D match to TRBD1 (5 bases). The germline V gene encodes CDR1 SEHNR and CDR2 FQNEAQ (reference sequence). CDR3 length: 14 residues. The germline V and J ends were trimmed by 2 bases and 1 base, with 8 bases remaining between them. The CDR3 sequence: CASSLPDRNTEAFF. In DNA form, the CDR3 reads TGTGCCAGCAGCTTACCCGACAGGAACACTGAAGCTTTCTTT. Drawing the rest from reference TRBV7-9 and TRBJ1-1, the complete variable domain is DTGVSQNPRHKITKRGQNVTFRCDPISEHNRLYWYRQTLGQGPEFLTYFQNEAQLEKSRLLSDRFSAERPKGSFSTLEIQRTEQGDSAMYLCASSLPDRNTEAFFGQGTRLTVV.

This clone has a single count. The rearrangement links TRBV28 to TRBJ1-1, with TRBD1 as a possible D gene (5 bases). Germline V gene lookup returns CDR1 MDHEN and CDR2 SYDVKM. The V end was cut by 7 bases, the J end by 6 bases, with 18 bases between. The CDR3 has 14 residues. As DNA, the CDR3 is TGTGCCAGCAACCCTTTTTTTGGGGCCCCTGAAGCTTTCTTT. Its translation is CASNPFFGAPEAFF.

This sequence joins TRBV5-6 and TRBJ2-3; 11 nucleotides agree with TRBD2. J lost 3 bases, V lost 0 bases, and 3 bases had no gene match. Germline V CDR1 and CDR2: SGHDT, YYEEEE. The CDR3 loop spans 16 amino acids. CDR3 amino acids: CASSLATSGATDTQYF. CDR3 nucleotide sequence: TGTGCCAGCAGCTTGGCGACTAGCGGGGCTACAGATACGCAGTATTTT. The full variable domain, in which reference TRBV5-6 and TRBJ2-3 provide the parts outside the CDR3, is DAGVTQSPTHLIKTRGQQVTLRCSPKSGHDTVSWYQQALGQGPQFIFQYYEEEERQRGNFPDRFSGHQFPNYSSELNVNALLLGDSALYLCASSLATSGATDTQYFGPGTRLTVL.

V and J are TRBV2 and TRBJ1-4; D uncertain. The ends were cut back, 6 bases at V and 5 bases at J, with 13 bases in the middle. The CDR3 runs to 14 residues. From germline, CDR1 is SNHLY and CDR2 FYNNEI. The CDR3 is CASRGADRNEKLFF. The CDR3 DNA is TGTGCCAGCAGAGGAGCGGACCGAAATGAAAAACTGTTTTTT.

J is TRBJ2-1 and V is TRBV18; D is perhaps TRBD1 (5 bases). V lost 3 bases to trimming and J lost 8 bases, with 14 bases between them. CDR1 and CDR2 from the germline V gene are KGHSH and LQKENI. The CDR3 has 14 amino acids. Here the CDR3 DNA reads TGTGCCAGCTCACCCTTCGGAAGGGGCGATGAGCAGTTCTTC. Translating it yields CASSPFGRGDEQFF.

The chain links TRBV2 to TRBJ1-2; TRBD1 agrees at 8 bases. This CDR3 is 15 amino acids long. The trim removed 3 bases at V and 8 bases at J, leaving 11 bases unmatched. The germline CDR1 and CDR2 sequences are SNHLY and FYNNEI. The CDR3 DNA sequence: TGTGCCAGCAGTGATCCAATCCCAGGGGGCCGCGGCTACACCTTC. Protein product: CASSDPIPGGRGYTF.

The V and J genes are TRBV19 and TRBJ1-3; D perhaps matches TRBD1 (6 bases). Germline loops: CDR1 LNHDA, CDR2 SQIVND (reference sequence). Trimming left V 6 bases short and J 0 bases short, with 12 bases between. The CDR3 runs to 15 residues. CDR3 sequence: CASRPQGFSGNTIYF. The CDR3 DNA reads TGTGCCAGTAGGCCTCAGGGGTTCTCTGGAAACACCATATATTTT.

This clone appeared once. The rearrangement uses TRBV18 and TRBJ2-3; 7 nucleotides line up with TRBD2. Germline loops: CDR1 KGHSH, CDR2 LQKENI. V dropped 6 bases and J dropped 0; count of bases not matched to a gene: 6. This CDR3 spans 15 amino acids. CDR3 nucleotides: TGTGCCAGCTCCCTCCTAGCGGTTAGCACAGATACGCAGTATTTT. Protein product: CASSLLAVSTDTQYF.

The V gene is TRBV7-3, the J gene TRBJ2-7, with D perhaps matching TRBD1 (6 bases). V lost 2 bases and J 3 bases, leaving 11 bases between the germline ends. Looked up from germline, CDR1 is SGHTA and CDR2 is FQGTGA. The CDR3 length is 14 residues. CDR3 residues: CASSLVPGDYEQYF. In DNA, the CDR3 is TGTGCCAGCAGCTTAGTCCCAGGGGACTACGAGCAGTACTTC.

The V gene is TRBV6-4, the J gene TRBJ2-1; 12 bases align to TRBD2. Germline V lookup: CDR1 MRHNA, CDR2 SNTAGT. V lost 8 bases and J lost 4; bases outside the gene matches: 6. The CDR3 loop spans 15 amino acids. The chain's CDR3 is CASAQGLAGYNEQFF. The DNA for the CDR3 is TGTGCCAGCGCCCAAGGACTAGCGGGATACAATGAGCAGTTCTTC.

The chain carries TRBV5-1 and TRBJ1-4; no clear D. Germline V gene sequence: CDR1 SGHRS, CDR2 YFSETQ. V shed 4 bases and J shed 2 bases, with 12 bases lying between them. The CDR3 extends over 15 amino acids. CDR3 in amino acids: CASSGEGYTNEKLFF. CDR3 sequence (DNA): TGCGCCAGCAGCGGCGAGGGTTATACTAATGAAAAACTGTTTTTT.

The chain joins TRBV19 to TRBJ1-1, with a possible D match to TRBD1 (5 bases). Germline V gives CDR1 LNHDA, CDR2 SQIVND (reference sequence). The V gene lost 5 bases and the J gene lost 1 base, with 14 bases spanning the gap. CDR3 size: 15 residues. The CDR3 is CASSAFDRPNTEAFF. CDR3 nucleotides: TGTGCCAGTAGTGCTTTCGACAGACCGAACACTGAAGCTTTCTTT.

This sequence joins TRBV9 and TRBJ2-1, with D perhaps matching TRBD2 (6 bases). The germline CDR1 and CDR2 sequences are SGDLS and YYNGEE. Deletions cut 0 bases from V and 2 bases from J, with 12 bases between. This CDR3 has 16 amino acids. Here the CDR3 reads CASSVGTSRTYNEQFF. The DNA of the CDR3 is TGTGCCAGCAGCGTAGGTACTAGCAGAACCTACAATGAGCAGTTCTTC.

The genes are TRBV2 and TRBJ1-1, with TRBD1 as a possible D gene (6 bases). Trimming removed 6 bases from V and 1 base from J, with 18 bases in between. In germline, CDR1 is SNHLY, CDR2 FYNNEI. CDR3 length: 16 amino acids. CDR3 DNA: TGTGCCAGCAGCCTACGACAGGTAGGTGAGAACACTGAAGCTTTCTTT. Its translation: CASSLRQVGENTEAFF.

This chain joins TRBV30 and TRBJ1-2, with 8 bases that match TRBD1. The CDR3 totals 12 residues. Germline loops: CDR1 GTSNPN, CDR2 SVGIG (reference sequence). After removal of 5 bases from V and 8 bases from J, the junction contained 7 bases not matched to a gene. The CDR3 sequence: CAWLQGGLGYTF. CDR3 DNA sequence: TGTGCCTGGTTACAGGGGGGCCTCGGCTACACCTTC. The full variable domain, completed using reference TRBV30 and TRBJ1-2, is SQTIHQWPATLVQPVGSPLSLECTVEGTSNPNLYWYRQAAGRGLQLLFYSVGIGQISSEVPQNLSASRPQDRQFILSSKKLLLSDSGFYLCAWLQGGLGYTFGSGTRLTVV.